This entry describes one TCR beta chain. Its target antigen remains unknown. Base qualities are not provided; no much larger clone lies one nucleotide away. The sample belongs to a study of cytomegalovirus exposure and HLA in healthy donors (dated by TCRdb to about 2017). Regarding the complete study: An earlier analysis of some 600 of the donors reported approximately 300 Gb of sequence data and some 110 million unique TCR beta sequences obtained from 150 million to 200 million T cells. The T cell repertoires of roughly 660 subjects were profiled by immunosequencing and related to cytomegalovirus serostatus. Approximately 310 gigabases of sequencing data and roughly 90 million unique TCR sequences were included in an early release covering 550 to 800 HLA-typed donors. Along with the approximately 700-subject first cohort, a separate validation cohort of around 110 different subjects was used. Typing coverage varied by locus: roughly 629-630 donors for A, B, C, DRB1 and DQB1; approximately 500 for DQA1; more than 600 for DPA1; more than 450 for DPB1. Donor age, sex, ethnicity and CMV serostatus were collected together with the repertoire data. To study patterns of TCR occurrence, a later analysis re-analyzed previously published TCR beta repertoires from just over 650 donors and added high-resolution HLA genotyping. Of the 350 to 450 genotyped donors, over 65% fell in the genetic ancestry cluster associated with self-reported Caucasian donors. To predict cytomegalovirus infection status, the study combined high-throughput TCR immunosequencing, statistical association of individual TCRs with disease status, and machine learning. On average, 235,054 unique TCR beta nucleotide sequences were sequenced per donor among 300 to 500 genotyped donors of the cohort, with around 19% of those sequences being non-productive. HLA typing included class I and class II loci at four-digit resolution. In an earlier analysis of 587 of the donors, high-throughput TCR beta sequencing was used to judge whether each TCR beta V gene segment behaved as functional or pseudogenic. All discovery cohort repertoires had been generated using a single sequencing platform. The study was designed to test whether signatures of past pathogen exposure could be identified by cataloging public T cell receptors. Rather than drawing on any new phenotypic data, the later analysis identified candidate immune exposures from TCR beta sequences and the way those sequences occurred across donors. Roughly five DR-DQ haplotypes were handled as single units for association and clustering, since linkage in the cohort was strong. In a later genetic analysis, genome-wide SNP genotypes for about three fifths of the roughly 670 donors were used, and that subset was treated as a discovery cohort.

Here is what the overall study found, with its caveats: According to a later genetic analysis, donors in an Asian-associated ancestry cluster had fewer N-insertions in productive TCRs than the approximately 650-donor mean. In vitro tests confirmed that three of the cytomegalovirus-associated TCR beta chains recognize cytomegalovirus antigens. A later genetic analysis associated a missense DCLRE1C variant with V-gene and J-gene trimming of TCR beta chains, and an independent cohort replicated the association. In a later analysis, several top co-occurrence clusters were reported to appear linked to parvovirus B19, influenza, CMV and Epstein-Barr virus. When HLA alleles, especially DR and DQ, strongly co-occurred, attributing TCR associations to individual alleles was difficult. Because counts were too low, seventeen rarely observed V segments, including chromosome 9 orphons, were excluded from the earlier analysis of several hundred of the donors. The study gave a list of under 200 TCR beta chains associated with cytomegalovirus. The authors suggested that the approach could potentially be extended to other disease states and immunological phenotypes. A group of highly shared sequence variants was considered likely to be a technical artifact of the sequencing pipeline. In both the original and validation cohorts, the classifier was reported to diagnose cytomegalovirus status with high specificity and sensitivity. Roughly uniform sequencing depth across donors was assumed in presence/absence analyses, although this assumption may not hold. In this cohort, only TCR beta chains were sequenced, and detectable features were limited by the absence of alpha or paired-chain data. In a later analysis, HLA-associated TCR beta chains were found to be more clonally expanded and to have lower generation probabilities than equally common non-associated chains. Because HLA typing was missing for some donors at each locus, association tests included only the typed subset. Specific HLA alleles were associated with around 18,000 TCR beta sequences at a false discovery rate of 0.05 in a later analysis. For the cohort, immune exposure information was limited to CMV serostatus. While some public TCRs were present in many individuals, most TCR sequences turned up only very rarely across donors. An earlier analysis of approximately 540 of the donors showed that most TCR beta V segments appeared in productive rearrangements either about 90% or about 30% of the time, which broadly matched IMGT annotations. A later analysis found that TCR association rates varied across HLA loci, with DRB1 alleles showing the most associated TCRs and HLA-C alleles the fewest. A later analysis found that most CMV-associated TCR beta chains appeared HLA-restricted, with HLA associations seemingly driven largely by CMV exposure. Correlated functional status among segregating V segments might be attributable to linkage disequilibrium, but an unknown experimental factor could not be ruled out. Some IMGT-functional V segments, including TRBV6-2 and TRBV6-3, could not be distinguished by the 87-base-pair reads and were therefore excluded. A further reported finding was that TCR beta sequences accurately predicted the HLA-A and HLA-B alleles for most subjects in the first cohort.

The library came from the immunoSEQ multiplex PCR assay. A mixture of 60 forward primers for TCR Vbeta segments and 13 reverse primers for TCR Jbeta segments was used in the multiplex PCR. Amplification of the CDR3 region of rearranged TCR beta genes was performed with a multiplex PCR assay on genomic DNA. Amplified TCR beta libraries were sequenced as 87-base-pair reads on the Illumina HiSeq System. The study's processing was this. Across the roughly 640 repertoires, a later analysis counted approximately 75 million unique TCR beta chains, 8.5 million to 12 million of which were shared by at least two donors. Raw reads were error-corrected and collapsed into unique sequences by a nearest-neighbor algorithm in which closely related sequences were merged to remove PCR and sequencing errors. V, D and J gene segments were assigned by aligning CDR3 sequences to IMGT reference sequences. For a sequence to be retained, a match of at least six nucleotides to both a V gene segment and a J gene segment was required. A rearrangement counted as productive if the CDR3 had no stop codons and remained in frame with V and J, and every other rearrangement counted as non-productive. CDR3 was defined by IMGT convention, running from the second conserved V-encoded cysteine to the conserved J-encoded phenylalanine. The earlier analysis of around 640 of the donors excluded sequences that lacked an unambiguous match to a single V gene segment. An earlier analysis of several hundred of the donors called V segments functional above 56.7% productive rearrangements and segregating when the between-donor standard deviation exceeded 5%. To diagnose cytomegalovirus status from the catalog of TCR beta chain sequences, a statistical classification framework was built. A later analysis assigned V and J genes by comparing TCR nucleotide sequences with IMGT/GENE-DB human TR gene sequences. Using the TCRdist pipeline, a later analysis assigned CDR3 sequences along with most-parsimonious VDJ recombination scenarios. In a later analysis, every TCR beta chain was defined by the combination of its CDR3 amino acid sequence and its V-gene family, and reads without a unique V-gene family were dropped. To address suspected cross-contamination and a sequencing artifact, a later analysis removed 592 highly shared, low-generation-probability nucleotide sequences. In a later analysis, a clonal expansion index for each public chain was calculated from normalized within-repertoire ranks of inferred template counts. Generation probabilities in a later analysis came from a VDJ recombination model fitted to out-of-frame rearrangements, and those results were checked against IGoR. In a later analysis, hypergeometric tests were used to score TCR-TCR, TCR-HLA and TCR-CMV co-occurrence, with a repertoire-size bias correction applied to TCR pairs. A later analysis estimated false discovery rates by permuting HLA or CMV assignments 20 times. In a later analysis, co-occurring TCRs were grouped with DBSCAN, and TCRdist sequence similarity was added when clustering was performed within HLA-allele-positive subsets. Repertoires with fewer than 30,000 or more than 120,000 public chains were left out of co-occurrence clustering, as were about 5 repertoires with anomalous nucleotide sharing. TCRdb re-hosts the immuneACCESS table, in-frame sequences only. Its copies lack some clones; in the studies checked, an unresolved V gene accounts for under half of them, and the cause for the rest is not known. Clonal size and the V and J genes are those of that table, whereas D and trimming came from the DNA. The sample contains approximately 140,000 clones, around 71% of them found a single time. Over 2% of the sample belongs to the ten largest clones.

The cohort consisted of fewer than 700 healthy bone marrow donors. Cohort members were all nominally healthy when sampled, although unrecorded immune exposures were likely present. The donor was CMV seropositive and was included in the group of almost 300 seropositive cohort members. Every donor gave a peripheral blood sample, and the peripheral blood mononuclear cells from that sample were used for TCR beta sequencing. The Qiagen DNeasy Blood Extraction Kit was used to extract genomic DNA from the blood cell samples. The CDR3, from cysteine to phenylalanine, totals 13 residues. Here the CDR3 DNA is all that survives: 39 bases in frame from base 1. In the germline V gene (reference sequence), CDR1 corresponds to LNHDA and CDR2 to SQIVND. Trimming takes 5 bases from V and 8 bases from J, and the germline ends sit 12 bases apart.

Input material: PBMCs. The rearrangement combines TRBV19 with TRBJ2-2, with the D gene uncertain. This receptor was identified in a woman between 55 and 75 years old in good health and CMV-seropositive. The sequenced DNA: TGTGCCAGTAGTCCTGTTGGCAGGGGGGAGCTGTTTTTT. Its translation is CASSPVGRGELFF.